The 21 T cell receptor beta chains below all came from one sample that was sequenced in a study of T cell responses to AZD1222 COVID-19 vaccine. The assay was immunoSEQ multiplex PCR, and TCRdb's table has in-frame clones only and misses some. This sample yields 150,000 to 200,000 clones, of which approximately 90% are seen a single time; more than 0.9% belongs to the top ten. Sequences were derived from peripheral blood, sampled 28 days after the second AZD1222 dose. The receptors were gathered from an adult who received the AZD1222 COVID-19 vaccine.

This clone has only one observation. This CDR3 reads CSGRQGQETQYF. The CDR3 DNA follows: TGCAGCGGTCGACAGGGCCAAGAGACCCAGTACTTC. The chain joins TRBV29-1 to TRBJ2-5, with 7 bases that match TRBD1. CDR1 SQVTM and CDR2 ANQGSEA come from the germline V gene. V lost 7 bases and J lost 1; bases outside the gene matches: 3. The CDR3 runs to 12 residues.

The gene calls are TRBV28 and TRBJ2-2, with D unclear. CDR1 and CDR2 from the germline V gene are MDHEN and SYDVKM. This CDR3 is 19 amino acids long. With 3 bases removed from V and 1 base from J, the gap between germline ends came to 21 bases. The CDR3 spells CASSFPRSSRPKNTGELFF. The DNA for the CDR3 is TGTGCCAGCAGTTTCCCGCGGAGTAGCCGGCCCAAGAACACCGGGGAGCTGTTTTTT.

The chain recombines TRBV29-1 with TRBJ1-2; D is uncertain. The CDR3 runs 15 residues. V was pared by 1 base and J by 2 bases, with 14 bases between. Germline CDR1 reads SQVTM; CDR2 reads ANQGSEA. The CDR3 here is CSVEAGRLRNYGYTF. In nucleotides, the CDR3 is TGCAGCGTTGAAGCCGGACGCCTTAGGAACTATGGCTACACCTTC.

The CDR3 protein is CASSETRVANYGYTF. Written as DNA, the CDR3 is TGTGCCAGCAGTGAAACGAGGGTAGCTAACTATGGCTACACCTTC. The gene calls are TRBV2 and TRBJ1-2; no clear D gene. The length of the CDR3 is 15 residues. Deletions cut 2 bases from V and 0 bases from J, with 10 bases between. The germline gives CDR1 SNHLY, CDR2 FYNNEI.

The gene calls are TRBV6-5 and TRBJ2-1, with 14 positions matching TRBD2. Germline V gene sequence: CDR1 MNHEY, CDR2 SVGAGI. The CDR3 covers 16 residues. V was pared by 4 bases and J by 8 bases, with 7 bases of the junction left unmatched. The CDR3, as DNA: TGTGCCAGCAGTTCCGGACTAGCGGGAGGTAGCGATGAGCAGTTCTTC. Translated: CASSSGLAGGSDEQFF.

The gene calls are TRBV24-1 and TRBJ1-2; D unclear. CDR3 length: 14 residues. Germline CDR1 and CDR2: KGHDR and SFDVKD. V was clipped by 1 base and J by 4 bases, with 9 bases between them. The CDR3 spells CATSDFETSYGYTF. The CDR3 DNA reads TGTGCCACCAGTGATTTCGAGACAAGCTATGGCTACACCTTC.

Only a few counts were recorded for this clone. The gene calls are TRBV7-3 and TRBJ2-2; 11 bases map to TRBD1. This CDR3 is built from 15 residues. V lost 4 bases, J lost 4 bases, and 2 bases stayed unmatched. Germline V gene lookup returns CDR1 SGHTA and CDR2 FQGTGA. The CDR3 DNA sequence: TGTGCCAGCAGCTGGACAGGGGGCGGCACCGGGGAGCTGTTTTTT. Amino acids: CASSWTGGGTGELFF.

The rearrangement uses TRBV5-1 and TRBJ1-5; no definite D call. Looked up from germline, CDR1 is SGHRS and CDR2 is YFSETQ. Trimming took 5 bases from V and 3 from J, leaving 9 bases between them. The length of the CDR3 is 13 residues. The CDR3 loop reads CASREDFNQPQHF. The CDR3 coding sequence is TGCGCCAGCAGAGAGGACTTCAATCAGCCCCAGCATTTT.

V gene TRBV29-1 combines with J gene TRBJ1-1; D unresolved. V was cut by 7 bases and J by 1 base, with 13 bases left in between. The CDR3 sequence is 13 residues long. Germline-derived CDR1 and CDR2 are SQVTM and ANQGSEA. Here the CDR3 DNA reads TGCAGCGGGTGTATGGGATCGAACACTGAAGCTTTCTTT. It translates to CSGCMGSNTEAFF.

This chain connects TRBV15 to TRBJ1-1; D ambiguous. Germline-derived CDR1 and CDR2 are LNHNV and YYDKDF (reference sequence). V was shortened by 5 bases and J by 1 base, with 14 bases between the two germline ends. The CDR3 length is 15 residues. The CDR3 bases are TGTGCCACCAGCGGGAGATTAGCCCAGAACACTGAAGCTTTCTTT. It is translated as CATSGRLAQNTEAFF. The complete variable domain, with remaining parts taken from reference TRBV15 and TRBJ1-1, reads DAMVIQNPRYQVTQFGKPVTLSCSQTLNHNVMYWYQQKSSQAPKLLFHYYDKDFNNEADTPDNFQSRRPNTSFCFLDIRSPGLGDTAMYLCATSGRLAQNTEAFFGQGTRLTVV.

V and J are TRBV11-1 and TRBJ2-7; D could derive from TRBD1 or TRBD2 (5 bases each). V was clipped by 5 bases and J by 3 bases, with 14 bases between them. The CDR3 length is 14 residues. Germline V lookup: CDR1 SGHAT, CDR2 FQDESV (reference sequence). The chain's CDR3 is CASSSPGAHYEQYF. The CDR3 DNA reads TGTGCCAGCAGCAGTCCCGGGGCCCACTACGAGCAGTACTTC.

This clone was counted once. V is TRBV10-3 and J is TRBJ2-4, with D possibly TRBD2 on 6 matching bases. The germline V and J ends were trimmed by 2 bases and 1 base, with 12 bases remaining between them. The CDR3 is made up of 16 amino acids. Germline V gene sequence: CDR1 ENHRY, CDR2 SYGVKD. The chain's CDR3 is CAISEPSSGAKNIQYF. In DNA form, the CDR3 reads TGTGCCATCAGTGAGCCCTCCAGCGGGGCCAAAAACATTCAGTACTTC.

The chain recombines TRBV28 with TRBJ2-3, with TRBD1 matching 7 bases. Germline values: CDR1 MDHEN, CDR2 SYDVKM. Trimming removed 2 bases from V and 6 bases from J; junction bases left unmatched: 11. CDR3 length equals 16 residues. The CDR3 coding sequence is TGTGCCAGCAGTTTAATCTCTCTAGGGGGCGGGGATACGCAGTATTTT. As protein: CASSLISLGGGDTQYF.

The chain joins TRBV7-2 to TRBJ1-2; D may be TRBD1 (6 bases). Germline V gives CDR1 SGHTA, CDR2 FQGNSA. The CDR3 totals 16 residues. V shed 2 bases and J shed 0 bases, with 13 bases lying between them. DNA of the CDR3: TGTGCCAGCAGCTTACCGGGGGCGCTCCCTAACTATGGCTACACCTTC. Translating it yields CASSLPGALPNYGYTF.

In DNA, the CDR3 is TGCGCCAGCAGCTTGGTGGGGTCAACTAATGAAAAACTGTTTTTT. Translated: CASSLVGSTNEKLFF. J is TRBJ1-4 and V is TRBV5-1; D ambiguous. The length of the CDR3 is 15 residues. Between the trimmed V and J ends, which lost 0 bases and 0 bases, there was a span of 6 bases. The V gene's germline CDR1 is SGHRS and CDR2 YFSETQ.

The J gene is TRBJ2-3, the V gene TRBV6-1, with 10 bases that match TRBD2. V was clipped by 2 bases and J by 1 base; unmatched bases: 9. The V gene's germline CDR1 is MNHNS and CDR2 SASEGT. CDR3 length equals 18 residues. DNA of the CDR3: TGTGCCAGCAGTGAAAGACTAGCGGGCGAAACTCGCACAGATACGCAGTATTTT. Protein product: CASSERLAGETRTDTQYF.

The CDR3 nucleotides read TGTGCCAGCAGTCCCACCGGGACAGGGGTAGGGGAGCAGTACTTC. The encoded protein is CASSPTGTGVGEQYF. This sequence joins TRBV27 and TRBJ2-7, with 10 bases that match TRBD1. Germline V gives CDR1 MNHEY, CDR2 SMNVEV (reference sequence). CDR3 length: 15 amino acids. Germline trimming cut 5 bases from V and 7 bases from J; bases unmatched to any gene: 11.

This clone was picked up one time. The CDR3 region has the DNA TGTGCCAGCAGTTACCCTGGGGACAGGCTGAATTCACCCCTCCACTTT. Protein sequence: CASSYPGDRLNSPLHF. The chain links TRBV6-6 to TRBJ1-6; 8 nucleotides agree with TRBD1. The junction had 7 bases not matched to a gene; V was cut back by 2 bases and J by 7 bases. From germline, CDR1 is MNHNY and CDR2 SVGAGI (reference sequence). The CDR3 extends over 16 amino acids.

This chain joins TRBV15 and TRBJ1-2; 7 bases fit TRBD1. Germline V gene data show CDR1 as LNHNV and CDR2 as YYDKDF (reference sequence). V was pared by 0 bases and J by 7 bases, with 8 bases of the junction left unmatched. The CDR3 runs 15 residues. The CDR3 sequence: CATSRDIRQGRGYTF. Here the CDR3 DNA reads TGTGCCACCAGCAGAGACATCCGACAGGGCCGTGGCTACACCTTC.

This rearrangement joins TRBV6-6 to TRBJ1-6, with D perhaps matching TRBD1 (6 bases). V lost 6 bases to trimming and J lost 8 bases, with 14 bases between them. The CDR3 is made up of 14 amino acids. Germline assignment: CDR1 MNHNY and CDR2 SVGAGI (reference sequence). The CDR3 nucleotides read TGTGCCAGCAGCAAAGGGGGGTCAGATTCACCCCTCCACTTT. This translates into CASSKGGSDSPLHF.

A word on this clone: One end of the junction fails to match germline, which may point to a read error. V usage is TRBV11-3 and J usage is TRBJ2-5; 9 positions match TRBD2. Looked up from germline, CDR1 is SGHNT and CDR2 is YENEEA. The CDR3 contains 19 residues. Written as DNA, the CDR3 is TGTGCCAGCAGCGTCAAGGGGTCTAGCGGGGACTACCCAAGAGAGTCCCAGTACTTC. This gives the protein CASSVKGSSGDYPRESQYF.